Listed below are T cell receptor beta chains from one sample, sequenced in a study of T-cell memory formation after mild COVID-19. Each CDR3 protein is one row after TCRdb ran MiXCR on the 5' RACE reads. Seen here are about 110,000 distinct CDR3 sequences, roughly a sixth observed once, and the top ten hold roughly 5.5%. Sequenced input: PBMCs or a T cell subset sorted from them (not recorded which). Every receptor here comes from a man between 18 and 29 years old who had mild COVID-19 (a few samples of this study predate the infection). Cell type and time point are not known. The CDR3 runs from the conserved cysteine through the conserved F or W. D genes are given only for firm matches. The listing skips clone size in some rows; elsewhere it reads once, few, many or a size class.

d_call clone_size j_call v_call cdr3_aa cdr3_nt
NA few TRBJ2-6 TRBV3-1 CASSQDLGVLTF TGTGCCAGCAGCCAAGATCTAGGGGTCCTGACTTTC
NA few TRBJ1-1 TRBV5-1 CASSLWGQNTEAFF TGCGCCAGCAGCTTATGGGGACAAAACACTGAAGCTTTCTTT
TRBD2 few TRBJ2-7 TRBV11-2 CASSFPAGGLYEQYF TGTGCCAGCAGCTTCCCAGCGGGGGGGCTCTACGAGCAGTACTTC
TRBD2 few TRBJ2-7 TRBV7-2 CASSSLAGGRYEQYF TGTGCCAGCAGCTCCTTAGCGGGGGGCCGGTACGAGCAGTACTTC
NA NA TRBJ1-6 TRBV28 CASSLSTGWSPLHF TGTGCCAGCAGTTTATCAACTGGATGGTCACCCCTCCACTTT
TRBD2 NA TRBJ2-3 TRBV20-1 CSAISGGARDTQYF TGCAGTGCCATTAGCGGGGGGGCCAGAGATACGCAGTATTTT
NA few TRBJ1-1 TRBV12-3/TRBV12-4 CASSFAQTEAFF TGTGCCAGCAGTTTCGCGCAAACTGAAGCTTTCTTT
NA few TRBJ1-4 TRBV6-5 CASSYDPVEKLFF TGTGCCAGCAGTTATGACCCTGTTGAAAAACTGTTTTTT
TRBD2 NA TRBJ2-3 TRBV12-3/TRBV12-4 CASQPPSGGADTQYF TGTGCCAGCCAACCCCCTAGCGGGGGTGCGGATACGCAGTATTTT
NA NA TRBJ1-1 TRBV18 CASSPQGEPHTEAFF TGTGCCAGCTCACCACAAGGGGAACCCCACACTGAAGCTTTCTTT
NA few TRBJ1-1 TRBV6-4 CASTPRDTGNTEAFF TGTGCCAGCACTCCCAGGGACACTGGGAACACTGAAGCTTTCTTT
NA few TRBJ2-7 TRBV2 CASSERRGPYEQYF TGTGCCAGCAGCGAACGCCGTGGACCCTACGAGCAGTACTTC
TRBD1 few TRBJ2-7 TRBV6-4 CASTSRPDRGLPYEQYF TGTGCCAGCACTTCTCGGCCGGACAGGGGGCTCCCCTACGAGCAGTACTTC
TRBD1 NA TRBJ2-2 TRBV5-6 CASSLEGAVTGELFF TGTGCCAGCAGCTTGGAGGGGGCAGTCACCGGGGAGCTGTTTTTT
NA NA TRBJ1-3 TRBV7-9 CASSLGGRSGNTIYF TGTGCCAGCAGCTTAGGAGGCAGGTCTGGAAACACCATATATTTT
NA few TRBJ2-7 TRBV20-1 CSATADSAYEQYF TGCAGTGCTACCGCTGACAGCGCCTACGAGCAGTACTTC
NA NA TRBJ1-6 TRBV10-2 CASSESRQALNSPLHF TGCGCCAGCAGTGAGTCCCGACAGGCCCTTAATTCACCCCTCCACTTT
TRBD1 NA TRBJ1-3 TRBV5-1 CASSLRTGQGNTIYF TGCGCCAGCAGCTTGAGGACAGGACAAGGAAACACCATATATTTT
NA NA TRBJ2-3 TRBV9 CASSLGVSTDTQYF TGTGCCAGCAGCCTCGGGGTGTCCACAGATACGCAGTATTTT
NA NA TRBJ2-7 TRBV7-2 CASSFASSYEQYF TGTGCCAGCAGCTTTGCCAGTTCCTACGAGCAGTACTTC
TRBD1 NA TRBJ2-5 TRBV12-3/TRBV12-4 CASNHPGTEETQYF TGTGCCAGCAATCACCCCGGGACAGAAGAGACCCAGTACTTC
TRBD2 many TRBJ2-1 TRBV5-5 CASSQLAGSYNEQFF TGTGCCAGCAGCCAACTAGCGGGGTCTTACAATGAGCAGTTCTTC
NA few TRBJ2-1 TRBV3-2 CASGAGHSSYNEQFF TGTGCCAGCGGAGCGGGACACAGCTCCTACAATGAGCAGTTCTTC